This T cell receptor (beta chain) stems from a study of blood T cell repertoires in COVID-19. Study at large: Acute and convalescent COVID-19 samples came from the United States, Italy and Spain.

Sequenced by immunoSEQ multiplex PCR; TCRdb stores in-frame clones only, minus some. The data hold 70,000 to 90,000 clones, with roughly 85% observed a single time. Germline CDR1 GTSNPN, CDR2 SVGIG (reference sequence). V dropped 1 base and J dropped 0 bases, with 16 bases sitting between them. The CDR3 sequence is 17 residues long. Sequenced material: peripheral blood. This sequence was found in a human donor in a cohort sampled during active COVID-19. The chain uses TRBV30 and TRBJ1-3; D gene unclear. CDR3 sequence reads: CAWSARGGFYSGNTIYF. Written as DNA, the CDR3 is TGTGCCTGGAGTGCACGGGGAGGGTTTTACTCTGGAAACACCATATATTTT.